The T cell receptor beta chain under discussion was sequenced for a study of blood T cells in healthy people across ages (dated by TCRdb to the mid-2010s). About the study as a whole: In model experiments, template switching captured roughly one uniquely barcoded TCR beta cDNA molecule for every two T cells. Four age groups were formed from the donors: young (average about 17 years), middle-aged (less than 40), aged (roughly 58) and long-lived (about 80). Using the same blood draw, the study looked at two additional independent replicas of 1 million unique cDNA reads for two donors, one aged 18 to 30 and the other aged 80 or older. Age-related changes in TCR beta repertoire diversity were measured in the study by deep sequencing normalized with unique cDNA molecular identifiers. What the authors observed across the whole study: Observed TCR beta diversity per million T cells fell roughly linearly with age, and a significant reduction was already apparent by age approximately 40. Observed TCR beta diversity correlated strongly with the percentage of naive T cells measured by flow cytometry. Compared with the aged group, more naive CD4+ T cells, fewer expanded clones and increased TCR diversity were shown by the long-lived group, suggesting age selection. Estimates of total diversity based on one million sequenced T cells were regarded as lower bounds and as underestimates. The CMV infection status of donors was not known, potentially confounding age-related changes in expanded clonotypes. Conclusive comparison of naive and antigen-experienced compartments was prevented by the profiling of bulk unsorted PBMCs.

Donors were a few dozen systemically healthy Caucasian individuals from Russia aged roughly 6 to 90 years. Each donor gave around 9.8 milliliters of peripheral blood, collected into EDTA-treated Vacutainer tubes. Ficoll-Paque density-gradient centrifugation was used to isolate PBMCs, with at least 6.5 million per sample. Total RNA was extracted from PBMCs with Trizol reagent, with at least 5.5 micrograms obtained per sample. For every donor, flow cytometry on a PBMC aliquot measured the percentage of naive CD45RAhigh/CD27high T cells. This clonotype came up a few times. It lacks a known antigen. No qualities accompany the bases; no much larger clone lies one base away. The library was prepared using 5' RACE. The run used an Illumina HiSeq 2500. A second PCR of about 6 to 12 cycles was run with a J-beta primer mix and a sample-barcoded 5' primer. A unique molecular identifier was introduced onto each TCR beta cDNA molecule by a template-switch 5' adaptor carrying 12 random nucleotides. Each sample yielded at least 3 million CDR3-containing paired-end reads. First-strand cDNA was synthesized from all RNA with the Mint cDNA synthesis kit, primed by a TRBC-specific oligonucleotide. Following uracil-DNA glycosylase treatment, all cDNA underwent a first 18-cycle PCR with the universal primers M1SS and BC2_uni_R. Regarding the original processing steps: Normalization of each sample was performed by random selection of 1 million high-quality reads, each carrying a distinct molecular identifier. Reads sharing molecular identifiers were discarded rather than binned into consensus sequences. MiTCR, with a Q25 quality threshold and the strictest error-elimination algorithm, was used for CDR3 identification, clonotype clustering and error correction. Lower-bound total TCR beta diversity was estimated with a nonparametric unseen species model using Euler transformation. The raw public data were reprocessed by TCRdb itself: fastp quality trimming at Q25, MiXCR clonotype calling, in-frame beta chains only. Rows merge per CDR3 protein into single entries with the most common DNA and genes. V and J calls and clone size were set by TCRdb, not the authors. For this sample the table gives under 1,100,000 distinct CDR3 sequences, of which under 30% were detected only once. The ten largest account for around 0.75% of the sample.

Taken from the germline V gene (reference sequence), the CDR1 and CDR2 loops are DFQATT and SNEGSKA. Including the terminal cysteine and phenylalanine, the CDR3 comprises 13 residues. The entry retains the CDR3 DNA only, 39 bases that are in frame from base 1. V is cut by 5 bases and J by 4 bases, and the space between the germline ends is 15 bases. The same data also contributed to another study, on T cells of mothers and their children. The second paper states: Donors were nine systemically healthy Caucasian individuals: three mothers and their six children. cDNA synthesis used all of the extracted RNA, with around 1.5 ug of RNA in each 15 ul reaction. Sample barcodes and 2-4 random nucleotides were added via the M1S primer in the second PCR. Over 10 million TCR beta CDR3 reads came from each mother, compared with a few million reads from each child. Thymic selection shapes the output of TCR recombination in a similar way in related and unrelated pairs, and inherited differences have a minor effect. Normalized repertoire overlap was always slightly but never significantly higher in related than unrelated mother-child pairs. Persistent microchimeric T cell clones were not detected, at a sensitivity of roughly 100 clones per million clonotypes. To look for features that set related mother-child pairs apart from unrelated individuals, the researchers ran deep NGS to compare the TCR beta repertoires of mothers and children. On average, the children were approximately 11 +/- 4 years old, while the mothers were 40 +/- 4 years old. After adapter ligation with NEBNext reagents, the libraries were sequenced on Illumina HiSeq 2000 with 100+100 nt paired-end reads. To prevent cross-contamination, the mother and child libraries were prepared a month apart and were sequenced in separate runs. Between roughly 500,000 and 2,300,000 distinct TCR beta clonotypes were identified per donor. Naive TCR beta clonotypes were estimated from low-frequency clonotypes matched to each donor's FACS-determined naive share, without sorting.

The chain was built from TRBV20-1 and TRBJ2-7; the D gene is perhaps TRBD2, from 5 matching bases. Sequencing used blood. The receptor's source is a girl aged 2-10 years in good health. The CDR3 sequence is CSARAEAVYEQYF. The DNA sequence reads TGCAGTGCTCGGGCGGAGGCTGTGTACGAGCAGTACTTC.